The entry that follows covers one T cell receptor beta chain sequence. Its cognate antigen is unknown. This entry belongs to a study of shared clonotypes between healthy human individuals. This CDR3 is 14 amino acids long. Germline-derived CDR1 and CDR2 are MDHEN and SYDVKM. V was pared by 7 bases and J by 4 bases, with 14 bases between. Profiled with immunoSEQ multiplex PCR; TCRdb holds only in-frame clones, not every one. The repertoire holds under 1,100,000 clones, with about 80% as singletons. Findings and caveats of the study: Despite large depth, sorted-subset datasets appeared incompletely sequenced. The expectation was that sequencing depth would affect clonotype sharing among donors.

The V gene is TRBV28, the J gene TRBJ1-3; a weak D match, TRBD1 (5 bases). This sequence originates from a man between 18 and 29 years old in good health. The specimen sequenced was memory CD4+ T cells sorted from blood. The sample's subset: CD45RA-negative fraction. The CDR3 DNA reads as TGTGCCAGCACCTTCCAGGGTGGGGGAAACACCATATATTTT. It codes for CASTFQGGGNTIYF.